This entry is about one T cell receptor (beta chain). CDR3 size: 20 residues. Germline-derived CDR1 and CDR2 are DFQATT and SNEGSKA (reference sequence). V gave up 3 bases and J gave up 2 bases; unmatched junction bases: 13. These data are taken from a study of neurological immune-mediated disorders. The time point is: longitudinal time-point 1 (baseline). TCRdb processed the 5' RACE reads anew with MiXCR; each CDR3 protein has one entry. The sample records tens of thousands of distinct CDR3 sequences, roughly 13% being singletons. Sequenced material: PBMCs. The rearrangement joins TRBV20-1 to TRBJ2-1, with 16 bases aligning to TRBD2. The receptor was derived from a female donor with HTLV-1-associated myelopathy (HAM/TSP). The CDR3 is CSARGHPGLAGGITYNEQFF. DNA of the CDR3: TGCAGTGCTAGGGGACACCCGGGACTAGCGGGGGGGATCACCTACAATGAGCAGTTCTTC.